This is a list of T cell receptor beta chains from one sample in a study of T cell responses to AZD1222 COVID-19 vaccine. Clones were read by immunoSEQ multiplex PCR, and TCRdb kept only the in-frame ones, dropping some. Among 110,000 or so clones listed, 87% were seen once. Sequencing used peripheral blood, obtained on day 0 of AZD1222 vaccination. These receptors were obtained from an adult in good health. The CDR3 runs from the conserved cysteine through the conserved F or W. A D gene is named only where the DNA matches it firmly.

v_gene	j_gene	d_gene	CDR3aa
TRBV12-3/TRBV12-4	TRBJ2-1	NA	CASSLEERALGFF
TRBV9	TRBJ1-5	NA	CASSAGGRGNQPQHF
TRBV3-1/TRBV3-2	TRBJ1-4	NA	CASSQDRAGRNEKLFF
TRBV13	TRBJ1-6	TRBD1	CASSSDRGSYNSPLHF
TRBV5-1	TRBJ2-6	NA	CASSETGNSGANVLTF
TRBV7-2	TRBJ1-6	NA	CASSWAGSPLHF
TRBV7-9	TRBJ2-3	NA	CASAPRRGGTDTQYF
TRBV29-1	TRBJ2-3	NA	CSVGRRTDTQYF
TRBV19	TRBJ1-2	NA	CASWASPGYTF
TRBV30	TRBJ1-2	TRBD1	CAWKGAYGYTF
TRBV6-5	TRBJ2-1	TRBD2	CASSSTSGGYYNEQFF
TRBV6-1	TRBJ2-3	TRBD2	CASSGASGTTRSTDTQYF
TRBV5-1	TRBJ2-3	TRBD2	CASSLAGLAGYTDTQYF
TRBV7-8	TRBJ1-1	TRBD1	CASSTGQGNTEAFF
TRBV3-1/TRBV3-2	TRBJ1-6	TRBD1	CASSQGEGGVSPLHF
TRBV2	TRBJ1-4	NA	CASSLVLNEKLFF
TRBV3-1/TRBV3-2	TRBJ2-1	TRBD2	CASSPGTSGIGEQFF
TRBV10-1	TRBJ1-1	TRBD1	CASSESSRGLNTEAFF
TRBV24-1	TRBJ2-5	NA	CATSDEGETQYF
TRBV5-1	TRBJ2-1	NA	CASSLEGTGQFF
TRBV5-1	TRBJ2-2	NA	CASSLPNTGELFF
TRBV5-8	TRBJ2-7	NA	CASSFYVGAKLGEQYF
TRBV5-6	TRBJ1-2	NA	CASSSDKQSGGYTF
TRBV2	TRBJ1-4	NA	CASRTTATNEKLFF
TRBV3-1/TRBV3-2	TRBJ2-1	NA	CASSQDPTGYNEQFF
TRBV20-1	TRBJ1-2	NA	CSASQDLYGYTF
TRBV27	TRBJ2-4	TRBD2	CASRRLAGGSLAKNIQYF
TRBV5-3	TRBJ1-5	NA	CARSWVRPGPSQPQHF
TRBV6-5	TRBJ2-7	NA	CASRLSRQSGYEQYF
TRBV6-5	TRBJ1-1	NA	CASSTYRRSPEAFF
TRBV28	TRBJ2-1	NA	CASRSGEQFF
TRBV19	TRBJ2-1	NA	CASMEAGDWEQFF
TRBV2	TRBJ2-5	NA	CASSQQRHQETQYF
TRBV7-8	TRBJ1-5	NA	CASSLRDIRHPQHF
TRBV9	TRBJ2-7	NA	CASSVDFGTRIGEQYF
TRBV19	TRBJ2-2	TRBD2	CASSTREWITGELFF
TRBV6-2/TRBV6-3	TRBJ2-4	NA	CASSYGSGRKNIQYF
TRBV2	TRBJ2-1	NA	CASRRGGNNEQFF
TRBV5-6	TRBJ1-2	TRBD1	CASSRDRENYGYTF
TRBV6-5	TRBJ1-3	NA	CASSYQGSSGGNTIYF
TRBV11-3	TRBJ2-7	NA	CASSLALASTGAYEQYF
TRBV12-3/TRBV12-4	TRBJ2-5	NA	CASSFGKETQYF
TRBV6-4	TRBJ2-1	NA	CASSDGAALEQFF
TRBV29-1	TRBJ2-3	TRBD2	CSVVTGTSGSSTDTQYF
TRBV4-1	TRBJ1-3	NA	CASSQWSTGNTIYF
TRBV27	TRBJ1-1	NA	CASSLDPGSTEAFF
TRBV19	TRBJ1-2	NA	CASRRTETNYGYTF
TRBV7-9	TRBJ2-1	TRBD2	CASSLEVAGVGNEQFF
TRBV25-1	TRBJ2-2	TRBD2	CASSVPAGGVNTGELFF
TRBV3-1/TRBV3-2	TRBJ2-1	NA	CASSLRPVRDEQFF
TRBV5-6	TRBJ1-3	NA	CASSPWTRNTIYF
TRBV6-6	TRBJ1-4	TRBD1	CASSYTAGQGGGKLFF
TRBV9	TRBJ2-7	TRBD2	CASSVEGLAGGPIYEQYF
TRBV28	TRBJ2-5	NA	CASNLGETQYF
TRBV6-5	TRBJ1-6	NA	CASSYTQDSPLHF
TRBV12-3/TRBV12-4	TRBJ1-2	NA	CASSHLQGGYTF
TRBV2	TRBJ2-5	TRBD1	CASTWDRGGQYF
TRBV2	TRBJ1-4	TRBD1	CASSQDREGEKLFF
TRBV29-1	TRBJ1-2	NA	CSVGDPNYGYTF
TRBV3-1/TRBV3-2	TRBJ2-7	TRBD1	CASSPWFVRDRGLDEQYF